This T cell receptor (beta chain) derives from a study of control samples from healthy donors and cancer patients. Some clones are missing from TCRdb's copy, which holds only in-frame ones; the method was immunoSEQ multiplex PCR. The repertoire holds 130,000 or so clones, with 91% as singletons. Per germline, CDR1 SNHLY and CDR2 FYNNEI. V lost 5 bases and J 3 bases, leaving 22 bases between the germline ends. CDR3 length equals 17 residues. The clonotype originates from a man aged 18 to 35 in good health. The chain uses TRBV2 and TRBJ1-1, with a tentative D call TRBD1 (6 bases). Sequencing was done on a sample of blood. CDR3 amino acids: CASSQPYDLAGDTEAFF. The CDR3 DNA sequence: TGTGCCAGCAGTCAACCTTACGACCTAGCAGGGGACACTGAAGCTTTCTTT.